What follows are 4 T cell receptor beta chains derived from one specimen sequenced in a study of T cells of healthy individuals. TCRdb called the 5' RACE reads again in MiXCR, with one record for every CDR3 protein. The table has fewer than 90,000 distinct CDR3 sequences, around 5.1% seen once; the top ten hold 7.5% to 9.5%. These receptors originate from a female donor in good health.

The chain carries TRBV29-1 and TRBJ2-1, with D tentatively TRBD2 (6 bases). The CDR3 extends over 16 amino acids. Germline assignment: CDR1 SQVTM and CDR2 ANQGSEA. V was pared by 8 bases and J by 0 bases, with 20 bases between. This chain's CDR3 is CSLLGAGSGSYNEQFF. The CDR3 region has the DNA TGCAGCCTTCTCGGCGCGGGGTCAGGCTCCTACAATGAGCAGTTCTTC.

This chain joins TRBV29-1 and TRBJ2-7, with 8 bases identical to TRBD1. Germline V gene data show CDR1 as SQVTM and CDR2 as ANQGSEA. Unmatched junction bases numbered 3, after V lost 0 bases and J lost 5 bases. The CDR3 sequence is 13 residues long. The CDR3 loop is CSVEDRGQDEQYF. The CDR3 coding sequence is TGCAGCGTTGAAGATCGGGGACAGGACGAGCAGTACTTC.

This clonotype was recorded at least ten times. The chain employs TRBV6-6 and TRBJ1-4, with D perhaps matching TRBD1 (5 bases). V lost 8 bases and J lost 1, with 14 bases in between. CDR1 and CDR2 (germline): MNHNY, SVGAGI (reference sequence). This CDR3 is built from 15 residues. The CDR3 DNA follows: TGTGCCAGCGGGGGAGTGGGGGTAACTAATGAAAAACTGTTTTTT. This gives the protein CASGGVGVTNEKLFF.

This clonotype came up many times. The rearrangement links TRBV7-9 to TRBJ2-1, with TRBD2 identical over 9 bases. The CDR3 contains 14 residues. Trimming removed 4 bases from V and 10 bases from J; junction bases left unmatched: 8. Germline loops: CDR1 SEHNR, CDR2 FQNEAQ (reference sequence). The CDR3 region has the DNA TGTGCCAGCAGCTCCGGGACTAGCTCGCACGAGCAGTTCTTC. Encoded protein: CASSSGTSSHEQFF.